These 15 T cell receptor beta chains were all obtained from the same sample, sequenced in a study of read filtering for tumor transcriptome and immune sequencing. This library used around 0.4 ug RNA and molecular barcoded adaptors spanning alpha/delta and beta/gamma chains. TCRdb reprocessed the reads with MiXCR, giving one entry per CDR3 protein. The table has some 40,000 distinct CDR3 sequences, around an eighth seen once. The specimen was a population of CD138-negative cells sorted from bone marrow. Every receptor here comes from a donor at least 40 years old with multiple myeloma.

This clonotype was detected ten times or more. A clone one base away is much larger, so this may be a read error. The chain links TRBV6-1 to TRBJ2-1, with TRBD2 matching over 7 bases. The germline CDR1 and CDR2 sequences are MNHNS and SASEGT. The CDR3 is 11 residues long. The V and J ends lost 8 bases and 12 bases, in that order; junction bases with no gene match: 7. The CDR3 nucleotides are TGTGCCAGCCTTGCGGGGAGGGGGCAGTTCTTC. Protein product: CASLAGRGQFF.

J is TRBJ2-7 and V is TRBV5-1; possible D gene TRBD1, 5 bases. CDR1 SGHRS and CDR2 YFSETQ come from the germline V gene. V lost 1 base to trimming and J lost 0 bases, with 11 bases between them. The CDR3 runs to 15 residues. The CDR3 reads CASSLSGQGSYEQYF. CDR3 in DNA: TGCGCCAGCAGCTTGTCCGGGCAGGGCTCCTACGAGCAGTACTTC.

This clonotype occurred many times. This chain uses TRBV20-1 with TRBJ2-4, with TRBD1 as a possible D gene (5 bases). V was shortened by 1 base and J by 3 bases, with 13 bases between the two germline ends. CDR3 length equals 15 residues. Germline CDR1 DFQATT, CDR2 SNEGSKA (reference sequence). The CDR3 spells CSARGPKGHKNIQYF. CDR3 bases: TGCAGTGCTAGAGGCCCCAAGGGGCACAAAAACATTCAGTACTTC.

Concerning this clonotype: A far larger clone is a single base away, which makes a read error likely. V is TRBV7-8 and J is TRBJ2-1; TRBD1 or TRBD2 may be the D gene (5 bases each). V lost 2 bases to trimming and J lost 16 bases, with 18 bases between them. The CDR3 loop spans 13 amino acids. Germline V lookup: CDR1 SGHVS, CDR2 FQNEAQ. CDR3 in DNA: TGTGCCAGCAGCTTAACCCCCCGCAGGGAGCGTTTCTTC. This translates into CASSLTPRRERFF.

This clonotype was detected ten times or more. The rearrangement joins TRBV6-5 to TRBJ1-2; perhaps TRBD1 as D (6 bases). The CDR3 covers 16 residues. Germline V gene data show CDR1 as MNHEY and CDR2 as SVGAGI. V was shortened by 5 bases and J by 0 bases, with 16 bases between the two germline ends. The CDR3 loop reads CASSPDSILANYGYTF. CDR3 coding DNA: TGTGCCAGCAGTCCGGACAGTATTTTAGCTAACTATGGCTACACCTTC.

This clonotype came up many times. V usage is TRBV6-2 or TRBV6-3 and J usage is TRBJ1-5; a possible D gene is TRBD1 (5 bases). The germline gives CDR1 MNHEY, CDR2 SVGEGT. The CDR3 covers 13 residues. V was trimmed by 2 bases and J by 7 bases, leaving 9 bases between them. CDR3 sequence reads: CASSYGGLQPQHF. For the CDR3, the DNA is TGTGCCAGCAGTTACGGGGGATTGCAGCCCCAGCATTTT.

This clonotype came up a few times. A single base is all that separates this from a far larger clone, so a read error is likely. CDR3 loop: CASRLRQGAVNEQFF. CDR3 nucleotides: TGTGCCAGCAGATTACGACAGGGGGCAGTGAATGAGCAGTTCTTC. This chain connects TRBV12-3 or TRBV12-4 to TRBJ2-1, with 10 bases fitting TRBD1. V lost 6 bases, J lost 7 bases, and 9 bases stayed unmatched. The CDR3 has 15 residues.

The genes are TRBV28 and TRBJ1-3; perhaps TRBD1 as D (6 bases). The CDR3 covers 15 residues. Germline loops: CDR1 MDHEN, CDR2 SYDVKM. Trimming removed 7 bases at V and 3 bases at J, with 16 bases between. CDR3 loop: CASTSPGARGNTIYF. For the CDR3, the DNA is TGTGCCAGCACCTCACCGGGGGCGCGTGGAAACACCATATATTTT.

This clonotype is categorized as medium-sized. The CDR3 protein is CASSAWASGRYNEQFF. In DNA, the CDR3 is TGTGCCAGCAGTGCCTGGGCTAGCGGGAGATACAATGAGCAGTTCTTC. The chain combines TRBV2 with TRBJ2-1; TRBD2 agrees at 10 bases. Germline V gene lookup returns CDR1 SNHLY and CDR2 FYNNEI. The V and J ends lost 4 bases and 4 bases, in that order; junction bases with no gene match: 7. There are 16 residues in the CDR3.

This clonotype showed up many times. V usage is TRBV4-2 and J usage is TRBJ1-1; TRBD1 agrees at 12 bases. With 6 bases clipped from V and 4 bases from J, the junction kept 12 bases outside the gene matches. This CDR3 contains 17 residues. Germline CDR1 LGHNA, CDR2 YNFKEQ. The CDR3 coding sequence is TGTGCCAGCAGTCTAATCCGGGACAGGGGGCGCATCACTGAAGCTTTCTTT. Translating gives CASSLIRDRGRITEAFF.

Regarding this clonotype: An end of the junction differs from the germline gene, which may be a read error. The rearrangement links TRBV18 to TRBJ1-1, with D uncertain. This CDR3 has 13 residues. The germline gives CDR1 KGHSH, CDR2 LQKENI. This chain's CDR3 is CASSRNLNTEASF. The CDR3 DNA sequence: TGTGCCAGCTCAAGGAATTTGAACACTGAAGCTTCCTTT.

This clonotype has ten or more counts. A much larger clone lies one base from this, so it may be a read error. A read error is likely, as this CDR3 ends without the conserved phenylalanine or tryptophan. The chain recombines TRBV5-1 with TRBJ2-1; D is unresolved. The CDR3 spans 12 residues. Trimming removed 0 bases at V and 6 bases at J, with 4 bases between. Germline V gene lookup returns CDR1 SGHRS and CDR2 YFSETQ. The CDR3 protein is CASSLEGNEQFS. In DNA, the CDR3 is TGCGCCAGCAGCTTGGAGGGCAATGAGCAGTTCTCC.

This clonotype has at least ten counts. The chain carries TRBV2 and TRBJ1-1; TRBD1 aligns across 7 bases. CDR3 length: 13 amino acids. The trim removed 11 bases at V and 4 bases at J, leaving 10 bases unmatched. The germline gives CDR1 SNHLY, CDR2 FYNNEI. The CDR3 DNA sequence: TGTGCCGGAACACAGGGGTACAGCACTGAAGCTTTCTTT. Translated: CAGTQGYSTEAFF. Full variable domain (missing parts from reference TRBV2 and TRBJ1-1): EPEVTQTPSHQVTQMGQEVILRCVPISNHLYFYWYRQILGQKVEFLVSFYNNEISEKSEIFDDQFSVERPDGSNFTLKIRSTKLEDSAMYFCAGTQGYSTEAFFGQGTRLTVV.

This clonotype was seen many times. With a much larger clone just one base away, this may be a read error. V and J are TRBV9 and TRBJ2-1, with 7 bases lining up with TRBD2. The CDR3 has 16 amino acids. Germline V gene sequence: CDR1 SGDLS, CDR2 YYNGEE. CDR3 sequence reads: CASSVGSGWSKNVQFF. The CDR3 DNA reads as TGTGCCAGCAGCGTAGGTAGCGGGTGGTCCAAGAATGTGCAGTTCTTC.

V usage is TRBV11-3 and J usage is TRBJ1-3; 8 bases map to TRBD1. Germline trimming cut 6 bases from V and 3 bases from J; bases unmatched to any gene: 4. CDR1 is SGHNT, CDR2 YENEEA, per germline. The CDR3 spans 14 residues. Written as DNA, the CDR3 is TGTGCCAGCAGACCCGGGACAGGTGGAAACACCATATATTTT. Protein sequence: CASRPGTGGNTIYF.